The T cell receptor (beta chain) under discussion was sequenced for a study of blood T cell repertoires in COVID-19. Study details: In each case, the material was cDNA or gDNA derived from T cells, B-cell-depleted T cells, or PBMCs.

Original processing notes: Nucleated cell counts were estimated from reference gene primer amplification. The assay was immunoSEQ multiplex PCR, and TCRdb's table has in-frame clones only and misses some. The DNA was the basis for D and trimming; V, J and clone size are from that table. The sample has fewer than 200,000 clones, around 84% seen once; the top ten hold under 7%. This CDR3 contains 17 residues. Germline trimming cut 5 bases from V and 0 bases from J; bases unmatched to any gene: 10. CDR1 is MDHEN and CDR2 is SYDVKM in the germline V gene. The TCR comes from a woman between 45 and 65 years old with COVID-19, enrolled during active disease. Input material: peripheral blood. This chain links TRBV28 with TRBJ1-3; 7 bases fit TRBD1. This chain's CDR3 is CASSSRDSRPSGNTIYF. The CDR3 bases are TGTGCCAGCAGTAGTAGGGACAGCCGCCCCTCTGGAAACACCATATATTTT. The full variable domain, in which reference TRBV28 and TRBJ1-3 provide the parts outside the CDR3, is DVKVTQSSRYLVKRTGEKVFLECVQDMDHENMFWYRQDPGLGLRLIYFSYDVKMKEKGDIPEGYSVSREKKERFSLILESASTNQTSMYLCASSSRDSRPSGNTIYFGEGSWLTVV.